The clone carrying this T cell receptor beta chain was seen a handful of times. Trimming left V 3 bases short and J 6 bases short, with 14 bases between. CDR3 size: 14 residues. Germline V gene lookup returns CDR1 SGDLS and CDR2 YYNGEE. The assay used deep level. Tens of thousands of T cell genomes, or roughly 200 ng DNA, went into the sorted-subset replicate PCRs. Assay: immunoSEQ multiplex PCR; the TCRdb copy retains only in-frame clones and omits some. The data contain over a million clones, around three quarters of them seen just once; the ten biggest clones take up roughly 0.55%. This record belongs to a study of shared clonotypes between healthy human individuals. On the study more broadly: With ages of 18 to 49, the donors were two women and three men. CD4 naive and CD4 memory each took three plates per donor, while CD8 naive took two and CD8 memory one.

Sequencing used memory CD4+ T cells from PBMCs. The subset is: CD45RA-negative fraction. The chain uses TRBV9 and TRBJ2-3, with D perhaps matching TRBD2 (6 bases). The TCR was taken from a man between 18 and 29 years old in good health. Some clones in this sample may be carry-over from other donors' samples. CDR3 region: CASSEASAADTQYF. CDR3 nucleotides: TGTGCCAGCAGCGAGGCTAGCGCGGCGGATACGCAGTATTTT.